These T cell receptor beta chains were read from a single sample in a study of CD8 T cells in Susac syndrome. TCRdb analysed the immunoSEQ multiplex PCR reads with MiXCR anew, one entry per CDR3 protein. Here the sample spans under 200,000 distinct CDR3 sequences, over 85% being singletons. The material sequenced was CD4+ T cells from PBMCs. The receptors come from a human donor in good health. CDR3s include the opening cysteine and the closing phenylalanine or tryptophan. Each record gives: CDR3 length, D gene, clone size, V gene, J gene, CDR3 DNA, CDR3 protein. D genes are given only for firm matches. The listing skips clone size in some rows; elsewhere it reads once, few, many or a size class.

14,.,.,TRBV4-2,TRBJ2-1,TGTGCCAGCAGCCAGAACGCTAGGGTAGGTGAGCAGTTCTTC,CASSQNARVGEQFF
13,.,.,TRBV12-3/TRBV12-4,TRBJ2-7,TGTGCCAGCAGTCTGGCCCGGGGTTACGAGCAGTACTTC,CASSLARGYEQYF
14,TRBD2,.,TRBV3-1,TRBJ2-3,TGTGCCAGCAGCCGGACTAGCGGGGGCGATACGCAGTATTTT,CASSRTSGGDTQYF
14,TRBD1,.,TRBV29-1,TRBJ1-2,TGCAGCGTAAAAGGGACCGGACAGGATCTTGGCTACACCTTC,CSVKGTGQDLGYTF
12,TRBD1,.,TRBV20-1,TRBJ2-5,TGCAGTGCCCGGACAGGGCGGGAGACCCAGTACTTC,CSARTGRETQYF
16,.,.,TRBV4-1,TRBJ2-7,TGCGCCAGCAGCCAAGTGGGGAGGTCTCGCTCGGGGGAGCAGTACTTC,CASSQVGRSRSGEQYF
13,.,.,TRBV20-1,TRBJ1-4,TGCAGTGCTAGAAGCGGTCCTAATGAAAAACTGTTTTTT,CSARSGPNEKLFF
15,.,once,TRBV20-1,TRBJ2-3,TGCAGTGCTAGAGATCTGGCGGGGCACACAGATACGCAGTATTTT,CSARDLAGHTDTQYF
13,.,.,TRBV14,TRBJ2-3,TGTGCCAGCAGCCAAGCTCGGACAGATACGCAGTATTTT,CASSQARTDTQYF
13,TRBD1,.,TRBV12-3/TRBV12-4,TRBJ2-3,TGTGCCAGCAGCCTCACAGGGGAAGATACGCAGTATTTT,CASSLTGEDTQYF
15,.,.,TRBV30,TRBJ2-7,TGTGCCTGGAGTGGCGTGAGACGAACGACCTACGAGCAGTACTTC,CAWSGVRRTTYEQYF
13,TRBD1,.,TRBV20-1,TRBJ1-5,TGCAGTGCACAGGGGGCGGCAAATCAGCCCCAGCATTTT,CSAQGAANQPQHF
18,.,.,TRBV7-7,TRBJ2-5,TGTGCTAGCAGCTTACGTGTGTCGGGGGCGAGTAGCCAAGAGACCCAGTACTTC,CASSLRVSGASSQETQYF
16,.,.,TRBV4-2,TRBJ2-7,TGTGCCAGCAGCCAAGGGGCGGGACGGCTAACCTACGAGCAGTACTTC,CASSQGAGRLTYEQYF
13,TRBD2,.,TRBV7-2,TRBJ2-1,TGTGCCAGCAGCTTAGCACTGGGAGGGGAGCAGTTCTTC,CASSLALGGEQFF
16,TRBD2,.,TRBV5-6,TRBJ2-3,TGTGCCAGCAGCGGCCGCACGGGACTATTCACAGATACGCAGTATTTT,CASSGRTGLFTDTQYF
15,TRBD2,.,TRBV20-1,TRBJ2-5,TGCAGTGCTCCCCTAGCGGGGGACCTCCAAGAGACCCAGTACTTC,CSAPLAGDLQETQYF
15,TRBD1,.,TRBV20-1,TRBJ1-5,TGCAGTGCTAGGGTGACAGGGAGATTGGGTCAGCCCCAGCATTTT,CSARVTGRLGQPQHF
13,TRBD2,.,TRBV20-1,TRBJ2-5,TGCAGTGCTAGAGCTAGCGGGCAAGAGACCCAGTACTTC,CSARASGQETQYF
15,.,.,TRBV7-8,TRBJ2-7,TGTGCCAGCAGCTTAGAGACGGGCGGAACCTACGAGCAGTACTTC,CASSLETGGTYEQYF
14,.,.,TRBV20-1,TRBJ2-3,TGCAGTGCAGGGGGGGGGACGCTCACAGATACGCAGTATTTT,CSAGGGTLTDTQYF
15,TRBD1,.,TRBV7-9,TRBJ2-5,TGTGCCAGCAGCTCCGCCGCGACAGGGGGAGAGACCCAGTACTTC,CASSSAATGGETQYF
16,.,.,TRBV20-1,TRBJ2-3,TGCAGTGCTAGAGAAGAGTGGGGGAGAGAGACAGATACGCAGTATTTT,CSAREEWGRETDTQYF
17,.,.,TRBV6-5,TRBJ2-3,TGTGCCAGCAGTTACTCCCCTCACGGGGATCACACAGATACGCAGTATTTT,CASSYSPHGDHTDTQYF
15,.,.,TRBV5-1,TRBJ2-5,TGCGCCAGCAGCTTAGGATCGTCCGGGCAAGAGACCCAGTACTTC,CASSLGSSGQETQYF
15,TRBD1,.,TRBV20-1,TRBJ2-2,TGCAGGCCGGCCGGGACAGGGGGAGTAACCGGGGAGCTGTTTTTT,CRPAGTGGVTGELFF
14,TRBD2,.,TRBV14,TRBJ2-7,TGTGCCAGCAGCCAAGCGGGACTAGCGGGCGAGCAGTACTTC,CASSQAGLAGEQYF
14,TRBD2,.,TRBV20-1,TRBJ2-7,TGCAGTGCCCCGACTAGCGGGGAACCCTACGAGCAGTACTTC,CSAPTSGEPYEQYF
14,.,.,TRBV7-8,TRBJ2-7,TGTGCCAGCGGACGGGACGGACTTACCTACGAGCAGTACTTC,CASGRDGLTYEQYF
15,.,.,TRBV5-1,TRBJ2-6,TGCGCCAGCAGCTTCGACAGGATTGGGGCCAACGTCCTGACTTTC,CASSFDRIGANVLTF
16,TRBD1,.,TRBV30,TRBJ2-2,TGTGCCTGGAGGCGGACAGGGGCCGCGAACACCGGGGAGCTGTTTTTT,CAWRRTGAANTGELFF
16,TRBD1,.,TRBV5-6,TRBJ2-1,TGTGCCAGCAGCTTTAACAGGGGGCGTGTTAGGAATGAGCAGTTCTTC,CASSFNRGRVRNEQFF
12,.,.,TRBV20-1,TRBJ1-1,TGCAGTGCTCCTCTCTTGGGTTCTATCGCTTTCTTT,CSAPLLGSIAFF
11,.,.,TRBV29-1,TRBJ2-5,TGCAGCGTTGCGAAACAAGAGACCCAGTACTTC,CSVAKQETQYF
15,.,.,TRBV4-1,TRBJ2-3,TGCGCCAGCAGCCCCGCGGACCGCGAGGCAGATACGCAGTATTTT,CASSPADREADTQYF
16,TRBD1,.,TRBV5-4,TRBJ2-1,TGTGCCAGCAGCTCAGGGGGAGCGAGTTCCTACAATGAGCAGTTCTTC,CASSSGGASSYNEQFF
12,TRBD2,.,TRBV28,TRBJ2-5,TGTGCCAGCACTCCGGGGGGGGAGACCCAGTACTTC,CASTPGGETQYF
15,.,.,TRBV7-6,TRBJ2-2,TGTGCCAGCAGCCTCCGGGGGCCTGTCACCGGGGAGCTGTTTTTT,CASSLRGPVTGELFF
13,.,.,TRBV29-1,TRBJ2-1,TGCAGCGTTAAACAGGGCAACTACAATGAGCAGTTCTTC,CSVKQGNYNEQFF
14,TRBD1,.,TRBV28,TRBJ1-2,TGTGCCAGCAGGACGGGACAGGGGAGAGTCGGCTACACCTTC,CASRTGQGRVGYTF
15,.,.,TRBV12-3/TRBV12-4,TRBJ1-6,TGTGCCAGCTCAACGACGGGGGTTGGTGGGTCACCCCTCCACTTT,CASSTTGVGGSPLHF
14,.,.,TRBV18,TRBJ2-7,TGTGCCAGCTCACCAGGCGCCAGCAGCGGCGAGCAGTACTTC,CASSPGASSGEQYF
15,.,.,TRBV6-2/TRBV6-3,TRBJ1-5,TGTGCCAGCAGTTACTCCTTTCAGGGATTTCAGCCCCAGCATTTT,CASSYSFQGFQPQHF
15,TRBD1,.,TRBV28,TRBJ1-2,TGTGCCACCCAAAACCGGGCAGGGGGTCACTATGGCTACACCTTC,CATQNRAGGHYGYTF
14,TRBD1,.,TRBV7-2,TRBJ2-1,TGTGCCAGCAGCGCCCGACAGGGAAACAATGAGCAGTTCTTC,CASSARQGNNEQFF
13,.,.,TRBV20-1,TRBJ1-5,TGCAGTGCTAGTCTAGGGGATGGCCAGCCCCAGCATTTT,CSASLGDGQPQHF
15,.,.,TRBV18,TRBJ2-7,TGTGCCAGCTCACCCACCAGGACAGATAATTACGAGCAGTACTTC,CASSPTRTDNYEQYF
15,TRBD2,.,TRBV20-1,TRBJ2-7,TGCAGTGCTAGAGTCCCGAGCCGGACTAGCGACGAGCAGTACTTC,CSARVPSRTSDEQYF
14,.,.,TRBV6-2/TRBV6-3,TRBJ1-6,TGTGCCAGCAGTTACCGGCTCACGGATTCACCCCTCCACTTT,CASSYRLTDSPLHF
14,TRBD1,.,TRBV4-2,TRBJ1-2,TGTGCCAGCAGCCCTCCGGGACAGGGAGACGGCTACACCTTC,CASSPPGQGDGYTF
14,TRBD1,.,TRBV10-3,TRBJ2-7,TGTGCCATCAGCCCGACAGGGACGACCTACGAGCAGTACTTC,CAISPTGTTYEQYF
15,TRBD2,.,TRBV20-1,TRBJ2-3,TGCAGTGCGACCCCCGCGAGCGGGGGTGCAGATACGCAGTATTTT,CSATPASGGADTQYF
12,.,.,TRBV20-1,TRBJ2-7,TGCAGTGCTAGCCTCAGAGCCTACGAGCAGTACTTC,CSASLRAYEQYF
13,.,.,TRBV20-1,TRBJ1-2,TGCAGTGCAGCCTGGCAGGTGGGAGGTGGCTACACCTTC,CSAAWQVGGGYTF
11,.,.,TRBV25-1,TRBJ2-7,TGTGCCAGCAGTGTGTTCGACGAGCAGTACTTC,CASSVFDEQYF
12,.,.,TRBV3-1,TRBJ2-1,TGTGCCAGCATCTCCAGGGGCAATGAGCAGTTCTTC,CASISRGNEQFF
15,TRBD2,.,TRBV20-1,TRBJ2-3,TGCAGTGCTAGAGACACTAGCGGGGGGGCATATACGCAGTATTTT,CSARDTSGGAYTQYF
17,.,once,TRBV9,TRBJ2-1,TGTGCCAGCAGCGTAGTCTCATACCGGGCCTCCTACAATGAGCAGTTCTTC,CASSVVSYRASYNEQFF
14,.,.,TRBV25-1,TRBJ1-2,TGTGCCAGCGCAGAAGACCCTGGGGTAAATGGCTACACCTTC,CASAEDPGVNGYTF
16,.,.,TRBV11-1,TRBJ2-6,TGTGCCAGCAGCTTGGATACAGGGTCTGGGGCCAACGTCCTGACTTTC,CASSLDTGSGANVLTF